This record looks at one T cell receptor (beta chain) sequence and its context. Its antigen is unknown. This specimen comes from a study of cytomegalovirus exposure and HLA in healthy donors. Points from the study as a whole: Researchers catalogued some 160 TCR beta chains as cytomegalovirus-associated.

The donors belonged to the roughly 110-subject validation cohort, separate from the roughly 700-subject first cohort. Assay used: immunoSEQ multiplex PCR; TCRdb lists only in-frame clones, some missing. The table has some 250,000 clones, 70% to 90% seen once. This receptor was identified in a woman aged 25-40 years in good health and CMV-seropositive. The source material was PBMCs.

The CDR3 DNA sequence: TGTGCCAGCATCACTAGCGGGGGCTACAATGAGCAGTTCTTC. Residues: CASITSGGYNEQFF. The rearrangement joins TRBV6-1 to TRBJ2-1; 11 positions match TRBD2. In germline, CDR1 is MNHNS, CDR2 SASEGT. The CDR3 length is 14 residues. The V gene end was trimmed by 7 bases and the J gene end by 3 bases; junction bases not matched to a gene: 2.